This T cell receptor beta chain is from a study of patients and donors after allogeneic stem cell transplantation. MiXCR, run by TCRdb on the RT-PCR reads, gives a single entry per CDR3 protein. The repertoire consists of 400,000 to 450,000 distinct CDR3 sequences, with 15% to 20% occurring once and the leading ten covering 7% to 7.5%. V was clipped by 5 bases and J by 4 bases, with 15 bases between them. The CDR3 sequence is 14 residues long. This clonotype has just a few counts. Source material: blood, either unsorted or a sorted T cell fraction (not recorded which). V and J are TRBV12-3 or TRBV12-4 and TRBJ2-7, with D perhaps matching TRBD2 (6 bases). The TCR sequence derives from a human donor who was either an allogeneic HSCT recipient or a stem cell or donor lymphocyte infusion donor (not recorded which). It is not recorded whose cells these are; they may come from a transplant donor. The CDR3 reads CASSPRRESYEQYF. The CDR3 nucleotides are TGTGCCAGCAGTCCTCGGAGGGAGTCGTACGAGCAGTACTTC.